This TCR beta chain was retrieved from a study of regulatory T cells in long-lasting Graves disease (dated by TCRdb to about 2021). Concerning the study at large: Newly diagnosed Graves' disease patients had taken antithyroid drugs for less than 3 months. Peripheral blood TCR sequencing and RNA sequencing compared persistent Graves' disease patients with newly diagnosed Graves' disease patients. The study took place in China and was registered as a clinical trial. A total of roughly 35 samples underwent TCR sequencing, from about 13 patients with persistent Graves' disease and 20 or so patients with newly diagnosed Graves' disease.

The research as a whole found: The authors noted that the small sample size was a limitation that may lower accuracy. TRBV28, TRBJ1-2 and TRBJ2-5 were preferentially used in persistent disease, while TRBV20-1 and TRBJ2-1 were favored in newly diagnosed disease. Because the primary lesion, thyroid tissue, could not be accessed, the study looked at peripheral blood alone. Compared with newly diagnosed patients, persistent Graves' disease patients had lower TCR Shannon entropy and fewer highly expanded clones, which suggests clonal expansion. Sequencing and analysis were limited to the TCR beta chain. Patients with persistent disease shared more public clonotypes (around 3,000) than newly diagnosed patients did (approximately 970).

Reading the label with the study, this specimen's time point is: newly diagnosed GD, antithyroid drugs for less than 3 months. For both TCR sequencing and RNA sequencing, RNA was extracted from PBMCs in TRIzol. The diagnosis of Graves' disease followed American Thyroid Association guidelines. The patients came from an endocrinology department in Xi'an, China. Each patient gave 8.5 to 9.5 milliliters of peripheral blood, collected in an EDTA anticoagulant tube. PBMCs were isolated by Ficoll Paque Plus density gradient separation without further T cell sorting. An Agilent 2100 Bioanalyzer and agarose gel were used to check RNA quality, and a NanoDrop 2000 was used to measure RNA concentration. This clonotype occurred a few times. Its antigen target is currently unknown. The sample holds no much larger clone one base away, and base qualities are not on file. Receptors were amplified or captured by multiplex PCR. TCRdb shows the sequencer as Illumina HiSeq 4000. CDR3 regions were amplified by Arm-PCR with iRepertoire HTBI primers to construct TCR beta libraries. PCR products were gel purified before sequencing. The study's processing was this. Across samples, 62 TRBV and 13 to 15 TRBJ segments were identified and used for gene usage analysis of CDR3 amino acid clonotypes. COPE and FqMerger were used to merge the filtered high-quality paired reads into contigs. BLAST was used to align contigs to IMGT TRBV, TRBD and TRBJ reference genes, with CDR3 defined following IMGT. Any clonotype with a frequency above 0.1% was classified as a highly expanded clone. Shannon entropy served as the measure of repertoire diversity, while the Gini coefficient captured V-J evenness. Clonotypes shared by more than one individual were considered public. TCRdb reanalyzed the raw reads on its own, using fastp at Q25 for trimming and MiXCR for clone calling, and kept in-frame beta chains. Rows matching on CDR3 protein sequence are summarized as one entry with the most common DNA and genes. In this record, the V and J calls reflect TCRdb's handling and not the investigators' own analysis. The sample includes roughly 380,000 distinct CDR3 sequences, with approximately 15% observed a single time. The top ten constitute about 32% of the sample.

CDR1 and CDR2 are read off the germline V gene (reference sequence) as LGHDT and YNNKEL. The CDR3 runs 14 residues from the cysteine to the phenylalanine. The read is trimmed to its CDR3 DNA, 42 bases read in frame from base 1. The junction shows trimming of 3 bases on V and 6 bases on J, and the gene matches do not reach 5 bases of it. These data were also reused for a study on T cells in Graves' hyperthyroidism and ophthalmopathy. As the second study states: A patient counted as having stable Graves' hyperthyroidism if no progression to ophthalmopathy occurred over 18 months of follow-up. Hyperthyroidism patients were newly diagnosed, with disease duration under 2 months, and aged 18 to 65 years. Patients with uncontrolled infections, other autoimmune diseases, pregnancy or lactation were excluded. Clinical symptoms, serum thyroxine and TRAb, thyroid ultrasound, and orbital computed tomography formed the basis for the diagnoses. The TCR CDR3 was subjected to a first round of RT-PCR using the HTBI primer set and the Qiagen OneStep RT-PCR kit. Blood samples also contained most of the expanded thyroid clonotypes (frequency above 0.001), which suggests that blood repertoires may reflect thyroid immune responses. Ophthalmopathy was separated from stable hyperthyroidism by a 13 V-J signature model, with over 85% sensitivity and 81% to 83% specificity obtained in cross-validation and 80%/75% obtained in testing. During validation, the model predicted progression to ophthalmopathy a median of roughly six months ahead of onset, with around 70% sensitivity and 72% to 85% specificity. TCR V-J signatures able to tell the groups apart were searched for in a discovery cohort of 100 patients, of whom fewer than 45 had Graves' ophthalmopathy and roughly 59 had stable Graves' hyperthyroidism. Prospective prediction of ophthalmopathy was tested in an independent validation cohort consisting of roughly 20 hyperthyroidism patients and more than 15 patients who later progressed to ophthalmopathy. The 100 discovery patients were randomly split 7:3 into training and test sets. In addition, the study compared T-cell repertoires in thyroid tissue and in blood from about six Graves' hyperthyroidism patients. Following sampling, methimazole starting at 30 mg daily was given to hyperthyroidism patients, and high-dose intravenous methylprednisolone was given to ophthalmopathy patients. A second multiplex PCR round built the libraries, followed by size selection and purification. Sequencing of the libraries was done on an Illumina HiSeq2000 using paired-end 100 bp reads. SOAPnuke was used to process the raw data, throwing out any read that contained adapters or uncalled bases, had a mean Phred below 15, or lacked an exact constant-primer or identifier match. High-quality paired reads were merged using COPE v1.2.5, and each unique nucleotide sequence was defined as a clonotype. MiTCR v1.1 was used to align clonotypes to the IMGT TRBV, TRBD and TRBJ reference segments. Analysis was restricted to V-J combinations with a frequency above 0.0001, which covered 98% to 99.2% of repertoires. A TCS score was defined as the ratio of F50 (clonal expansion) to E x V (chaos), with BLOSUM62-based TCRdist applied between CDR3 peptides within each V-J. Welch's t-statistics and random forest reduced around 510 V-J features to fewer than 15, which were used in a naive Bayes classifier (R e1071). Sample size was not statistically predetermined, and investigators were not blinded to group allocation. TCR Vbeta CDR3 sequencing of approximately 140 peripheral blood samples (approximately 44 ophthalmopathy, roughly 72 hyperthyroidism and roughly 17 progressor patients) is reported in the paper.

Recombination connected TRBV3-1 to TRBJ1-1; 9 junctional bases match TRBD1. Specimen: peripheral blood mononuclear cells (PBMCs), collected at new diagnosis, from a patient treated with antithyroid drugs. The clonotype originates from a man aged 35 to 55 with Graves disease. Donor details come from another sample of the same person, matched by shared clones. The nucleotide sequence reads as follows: TGTGCCAGCAGCCACTTACAGGGGGCCCCTGAAGCTTTCTTT. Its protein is CASSHLQGAPEAFF.